Below, 5 T cell receptor beta chains from the same sample are listed, as sequenced in a study of circulating CD8 cells and anti-PD-1 response in melanoma. TCR libraries were prepared from roughly 15 ng of total RNA with the QIAseq Immune Repertoire TCR panel. TCRdb ran MiXCR on the reads and lists one entry per CDR3 protein. Here the sample spans about a thousand distinct CDR3 sequences, roughly 7.6% being singletons. Four subsets defined by PD-1 and/or TIGIT were sorted from live CD3+CD8+TCRalphabeta+ cells. Sequences were derived from CD8+ T cells from PBMCs, sampled at baseline or after one month of anti-PD-1 therapy (not recorded which). These receptors were collected from a human donor with melanoma.

J is TRBJ2-7 and V is TRBV6-5, with 9 nucleotides matching TRBD1. Trimming took 7 bases from V and 2 from J; bases not matched to a gene: 12. Germline CDR1 is MNHEY and CDR2 is SVGAGI. The CDR3 contains 16 residues. The CDR3 region is CASKTRDRVPTYEQYF. The CDR3 DNA sequence: TGTGCCAGCAAAACCCGGGACAGGGTCCCTACCTACGAGCAGTACTTC.

This clonotype is medium-sized by share. V usage is TRBV29-1 and J usage is TRBJ1-1; D gene ambiguous. V lost 4 bases and J 1 base, leaving 4 bases between the germline ends. Germline CDR1 reads SQVTM; CDR2 reads ANQGSEA. The CDR3 has 11 amino acids. DNA of the CDR3: TGCAGCGTTGTGTCGAACACTGAAGCTTTCTTT. It codes for CSVVSNTEAFF.

By sample fraction, this clonotype is large. V usage is TRBV28 and J usage is TRBJ2-2, with 7 bases lining up with TRBD2. After removal of 3 bases from V and 6 bases from J, the junction contained 13 bases not matched to a gene. Per germline, CDR1 MDHEN and CDR2 SYDVKM. The CDR3 is made up of 17 amino acids. The CDR3 nucleotides are TGTGCCAGCAGTTTGTCCCTAGCGGAACCTGGCCCCGGGGAGCTGTTTTTT. Its protein is CASSLSLAEPGPGELFF.

This clonotype rates as large. The chain combines TRBV19 with TRBJ2-7, with 13 positions matching TRBD2. This CDR3 is built from 22 residues. V lost 9 bases and J lost 7; bases outside the gene matches: 33. Germline-derived CDR1 and CDR2 are LNHDA and SQIVND (reference sequence). The CDR3: CARPFRGLAGVWPSGKIREQYF. CDR3 nucleotide sequence: TGTGCCAGGCCATTTCGCGGACTAGCGGGGGTTTGGCCATCCGGGAAAATACGGGAGCAGTACTTC.

This clonotype rates as large. This chain links TRBV25-1 with TRBJ2-7; 9 bases match TRBD1. This CDR3 has 12 amino acids. Per germline, CDR1 MGHDK and CDR2 SYGVNS. V was pared by 5 bases and J by 5 bases, with 1 base of the junction left unmatched. DNA for the CDR3: TGTGCCAGCAGTTGGGACAGGGACGAGCAGTACTTC. This gives the protein CASSWDRDEQYF.